This TCR beta chain is drawn from a study of shared T cell receptors in the human thymus. The CDR3 covers 15 residues. Trimming pared 6 bases from V and 2 bases from J, leaving 13 bases between. The V gene's germline CDR1 is MNHEY and CDR2 SVGAGI. Some clones are missing from TCRdb's copy, which holds only in-frame ones; the method was immunoSEQ multiplex PCR. The sample contains about 730,000 clones, 80% to 90% of which appear only once. This sample also belongs to another study, concerning human thymus T cells. That study reports: Samples came from healthy Finnish infants during open corrective cardiac surgery. The source of the thymus tissue was resections taken during corrective heart surgery. Related research described thymic repertoires that were highly overlapping among unrelated individuals.

Sequenced material: thymocytes. The receptor was derived from a girl younger than two with a congenital heart defect. The rearrangement joins TRBV6-5 to TRBJ2-2; D is possibly TRBD1 (6 bases). CDR3 region: CASSWQQGNTGELFF. The CDR3 region has the DNA TGTGCCAGCAGCTGGCAACAGGGAAACACCGGGGAGCTGTTTTTT.